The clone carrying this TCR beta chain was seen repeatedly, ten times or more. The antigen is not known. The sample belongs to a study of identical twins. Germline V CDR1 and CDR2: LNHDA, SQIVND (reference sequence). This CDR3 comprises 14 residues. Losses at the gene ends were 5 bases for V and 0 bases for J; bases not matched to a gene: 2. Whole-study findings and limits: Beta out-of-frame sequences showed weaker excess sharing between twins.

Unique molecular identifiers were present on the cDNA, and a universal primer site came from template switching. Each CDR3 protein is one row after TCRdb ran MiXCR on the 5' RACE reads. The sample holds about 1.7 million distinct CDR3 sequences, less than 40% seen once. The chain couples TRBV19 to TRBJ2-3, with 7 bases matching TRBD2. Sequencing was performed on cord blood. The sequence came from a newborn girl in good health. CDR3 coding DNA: TGTGCCAGTAGTTGGCGGGGGAGCACAGATACGCAGTATTTT. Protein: CASSWRGSTDTQYF.